This T cell receptor (beta chain) was sequenced during a study of cytomegalovirus exposure and HLA in healthy donors. The study's findings and limits: Within the data, a cluster of highly shared sequence variants was likely a sequencing artifact. It was reported in a later analysis that an Asian-associated ancestry cluster showed fewer N-insertions than the roughly 660-donor mean.

PCR used 60 Vbeta primers and 13 Jbeta primers. TCRdb's copy holds only in-frame clones and misses some; the assay was immunoSEQ multiplex PCR. The sample lists 100,000 or so clones, roughly 74% occurring once. On this clone itself: Its specificity is not known.

Deletions cut 4 bases from V and 2 bases from J, with 7 bases between. The CDR3 is 12 amino acids. The germline gives CDR1 SGDLS, CDR2 YYNGEE. V usage is TRBV9 and J usage is TRBJ2-7; D gene ambiguous. Sequences were obtained from PBMCs. This clonotype was obtained from a woman aged 40 to 50 in good health and CMV-seronegative. CDR3 bases: TGTGCCAGCAGCCCTGGGCCCTACGAGCAGTACTTC. Translating gives CASSPGPYEQYF.